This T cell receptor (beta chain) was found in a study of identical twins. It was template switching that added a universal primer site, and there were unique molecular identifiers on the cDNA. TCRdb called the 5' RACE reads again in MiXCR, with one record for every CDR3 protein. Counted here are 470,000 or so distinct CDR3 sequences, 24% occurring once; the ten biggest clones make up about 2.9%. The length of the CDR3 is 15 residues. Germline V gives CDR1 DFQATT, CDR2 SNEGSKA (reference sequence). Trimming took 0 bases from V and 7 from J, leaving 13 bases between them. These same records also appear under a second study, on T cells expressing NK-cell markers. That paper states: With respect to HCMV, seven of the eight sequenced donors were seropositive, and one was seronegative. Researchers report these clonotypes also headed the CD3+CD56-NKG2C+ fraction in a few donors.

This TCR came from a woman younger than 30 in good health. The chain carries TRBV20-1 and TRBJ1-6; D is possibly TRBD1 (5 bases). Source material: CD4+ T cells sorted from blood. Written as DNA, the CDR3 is TGCAGTGCTAGAGATCACGAGGGGTCCAATTCACCCCTCCACTTT. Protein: CSARDHEGSNSPLHF.